The sequence of this TCR beta chain was determined in a study of T-cell memory formation after mild COVID-19. Across the study: Clusters were largely donor specific. General study results and limits: Contracting clones, day 15 to 85, had balanced CD4/CD8, and later expanders favored CD4+. Chiefly within CM and EM were the contracting CD4+ clones; CD8+ ones were within EMRA.

About this clonotype itself: Antigen unknown.

TCRdb redid the calling of the 5' RACE reads with MiXCR, one entry per CDR3 protein. Found here are around 80,000 distinct CDR3 sequences, 13% of them singletons; the top ten hold more than 35%. Germline V gene data show CDR1 as SGHTA and CDR2 as FQGNSA. The CDR3 length is 16 residues. Unmatched junction bases numbered 9, after V lost 3 bases and J lost 3 bases. The V and J genes are TRBV7-2 and TRBJ2-7; 9 bases are shared with TRBD1. Input material: PBMCs or a T cell subset sorted from them (not recorded which). This clonotype was obtained from a man aged 18 to 30 who had mild COVID-19 (a few samples of this study predate the infection). Cell type and time point are not known. The CDR3 DNA sequence: TGTGCCAGCAGCTTTTCTATCGGACAGGGGATCTACGAGCAGTACTTC. Translated, it gives CASSFSIGQGIYEQYF.